The source of this T cell receptor beta chain is a study of T cell repertoires in cytomegalovirus infection. Study summary: Peptides in the study included HLA-C-restricted and HLA-B-restricted CMV epitopes. TCR beta signatures that were public indicated CMV infection and matching HLA type.

This CDR3 has 14 amino acids. The ends were cut back, 5 bases at V and 7 bases at J, with 14 bases in the middle. CDR1 is SGHTA, CDR2 FQGNSA, per germline. Of note for this clonotype: Antigen specificity is unknown.

Each CDR3 protein gets one entry after TCRdb re-called the reads with MiXCR. The sample has hundreds of thousands of distinct CDR3 sequences, roughly a third seen once. The source was cultured PBMCs, collected from culture after CMV antigen stimulation. The V gene is TRBV7-2, the J gene TRBJ2-2; D not certain. This receptor was identified in a human donor in good health (CMV status not recorded). Some clones in this sample may be carry-over from other donors' samples. DNA of the CDR3: TGTGCCAGCAGCCCAGTCCGACCGGGCGGGGAGCTGTTTTTT. This translates into CASSPVRPGGELFF.